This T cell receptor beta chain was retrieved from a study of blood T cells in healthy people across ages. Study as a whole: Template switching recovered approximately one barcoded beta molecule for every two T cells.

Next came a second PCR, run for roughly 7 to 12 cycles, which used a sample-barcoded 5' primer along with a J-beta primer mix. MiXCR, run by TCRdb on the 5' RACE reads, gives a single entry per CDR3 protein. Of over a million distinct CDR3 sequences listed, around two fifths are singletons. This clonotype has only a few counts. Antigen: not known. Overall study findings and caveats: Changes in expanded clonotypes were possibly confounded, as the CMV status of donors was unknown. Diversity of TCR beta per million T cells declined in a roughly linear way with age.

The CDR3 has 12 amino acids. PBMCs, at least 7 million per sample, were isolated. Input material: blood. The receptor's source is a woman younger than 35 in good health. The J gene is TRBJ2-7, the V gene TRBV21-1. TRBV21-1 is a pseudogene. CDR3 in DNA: TGTGCCAGCAGCAAGTTCCGTAACGAGCAGTACTTC. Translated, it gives CASSKFRNEQYF.